These T cell receptor beta chains were read from a single sample in a study of beta chain features in type 1 diabetes. Repertoires were generated with immunoSEQ multiplex PCR, while TCRdb's copy carries only in-frame clones and drops some. The repertoire includes tens of thousands of clones, 51% of them detected once, and less than 2.5% sits in the top ten. Material for sequencing was Tregs from blood. The source of these receptors is a woman aged 18-29 years in good health. Both conserved end residues are part of each CDR3. Fields, in order: J gene, V gene, CDR3 protein.

j_call: TRBJ2-1
v_call: TRBV6-4
cdr3_aa: CASSTLAGGVGNEQFF

j_call: TRBJ1-1
v_call: TRBV7-9
cdr3_aa: CASSLDTGRLTEAFF

j_call: -
v_call: TRBV2
cdr3_aa: CASRRELAGGRSYEQYF

j_call: TRBJ2-7
v_call: TRBV7-9
cdr3_aa: CASSFSGGGEQYF

j_call: TRBJ1-1
v_call: TRBV2
cdr3_aa: CASMPGTGMGTEAFF

j_call: TRBJ2-1
v_call: TRBV28
cdr3_aa: CASSLRGTSGRTEQFF

j_call: TRBJ1-1
v_call: TRBV5-6
cdr3_aa: CASSLFEGVGTEAFF

j_call: TRBJ2-4
v_call: TRBV18
cdr3_aa: CASYAGRDRAKNIQYF

j_call: TRBJ1-5
v_call: TRBV7-9
cdr3_aa: CASSLGRGQGQESNQPQHF

j_call: TRBJ2-1
v_call: TRBV2
cdr3_aa: CASSGPSGNIYNEQFF

j_call: TRBJ2-1
v_call: TRBV5-5
cdr3_aa: CASNRGVEGEQFF